This TCR beta chain came from a study of T cells in Graves' hyperthyroidism and ophthalmopathy. The table lists this clonotype with many counts. Researchers took RNA transcripts and amplified the TCR beta CDR3 regions from them. TCR CDR3 regions were first amplified by RT-PCR with HTBI primers. MiXCR, applied by TCRdb to the multiplex PCR reads, yields one record per CDR3 protein. The sample records some 150,000 distinct CDR3 sequences, less than 25% being singletons. Sample: blood. This TCR was recovered from a woman aged 45 to 65 with Graves' hyperthyroidism that later progressed to Graves' ophthalmopathy.

The CDR3 protein is CSATGLAGSLNEQFF. CDR3 bases: TGCAGTGCTACTGGACTAGCGGGAAGCCTGAATGAGCAGTTCTTC. The gene calls are TRBV20-1 and TRBJ2-1; 12 nucleotides agree with TRBD2. Trimming cost V 4 bases and J 7 bases; bases outside gene matches: 8. This CDR3 has 15 residues. Looked up from germline, CDR1 is DFQATT and CDR2 is SNEGSKA (reference sequence).